The source of this T cell receptor (beta chain) is a study of OX40 agonist ivuxolimab in advanced cancers. V was cut by 2 bases and J by 6 bases, with 16 bases left in between. This CDR3 has 15 residues. Germline loops: CDR1 SGHRS, CDR2 YFSETQ. The assay was immunoSEQ multiplex PCR, and TCRdb's table has in-frame clones only and misses some. Among approximately 84,000 clones listed, 84% were seen once. This clone was observed a handful of times. Sequencing used CD4+ or CD8+ T cells sorted from blood, obtained in a trial of the OX40 agonist ivuxolimab. This clonotype was sampled from an adult with an advanced solid tumor such as melanoma, head and neck, liver or kidney cancer. The J gene is TRBJ2-3, the V gene TRBV5-1; D uncertain. The CDR3 DNA sequence: TGCGCCAGCAGCTTAAGAGGTTACACAGAGGATACGCAGTATTTT. It is translated as CASSLRGYTEDTQYF.